A single TCR beta chain is shown here with its context. Antigen: not known. Participants had chemo-refractory metastatic non-small-cell lung cancer and were treated with focal radiation plus ipilimumab CTLA-4 blockade. From germline, CDR1 is LNHDA and CDR2 SQIVND (reference sequence). The CDR3 runs to 14 residues. The data belong to a study of radiotherapy plus CTLA-4 blockade in lung cancer. For the study at large: Across the patients, objective responses occurred in approximately 17%, and disease control in around 31%.

Profiled with immunoSEQ multiplex PCR; TCRdb holds only in-frame clones, not every one. The sample lists tens of thousands of clones, 65% to 85% seen once, with around 2.4% in the top ten. General study results and limits: Early clone dynamics of blood T cells, plus interferon-beta, reportedly predicted response best. Radiotherapy with ipilimumab was followed by blood expansion of tumor-derived clones.

The chain joins TRBV19 to TRBJ2-5; 7 positions match TRBD2. The J call is doubtful: the DNA matches TRBJ2-7 better. This material consisted of peripheral blood, taken from a patient treated with radiotherapy plus ipilimumab. The TCR was taken from a human donor with non-small cell lung cancer whose response to radiotherapy plus ipilimumab could not be evaluated. The CDR3 loop is CASSPRAGAYEQYF. DNA of the CDR3: TGTGCCAGTAGCCCCAGGGCGGGGGCCTACGAGCAGTACTTC.